This note documents a single TCR beta chain sequence. The target antigen is unknown. The data were obtained in a study of shared clonotypes between healthy human individuals. About the study: Donors had three CD4 naive, three CD4 memory, two CD8 naive and one CD8 memory plate apiece.

Terminally differentiated effector memory CD45RA+ cells were left out of the naive CD8 fraction, which was CD45RO-negative and positively selected for CCR7. Using immunoSEQ multiplex PCR, the repertoire was profiled, and TCRdb retains in-frame clones only, with some absent. The data hold just over 2,000,000 clones, with about 95% observed a single time. Broader study findings: Relative to clonotypes present in all four donors, those not shared had lower generation probabilities.

CDR3 length: 15 residues. CDR1 MGHRA and CDR2 YSYEKL come from the germline V gene. Germline trimming cut 3 bases from V and 2 bases from J; bases unmatched to any gene: 4. The sequenced material came from naive CD8+ T cells sorted from blood. This TCR was recovered from a man aged 18 to 30 in good health. V usage is TRBV4-1 and J usage is TRBJ2-7; 10 bases match TRBD2. The CDR3 here is CASSHSSGGPYEQYF. CDR3 sequence (DNA): TGCGCCAGCAGCCACTCTAGCGGGGGACCCTACGAGCAGTACTTC.